Reported below is one T cell receptor (beta chain). Source study methods: Scientists estimated how many nucleated cells there were by amplifying reference gene primers. Using immunoSEQ multiplex PCR, the repertoire was profiled, and TCRdb retains in-frame clones only, with some absent. V, J and clone size derive from that table, while D and trimming were established from the DNA sequence. The table records around 55,000 clones, about nine tenths of them present only once. This sample is drawn from a study of blood T cell repertoires in COVID-19. Study details: From the United States, Italy and Spain came samples of acute and convalescent COVID-19. The cDNA or gDNA used as material had been derived from T cells, B-cell-depleted T cells, or PBMCs.

Trimming left V 0 bases short and J 5 bases short, with 13 bases between. There are 15 residues in the CDR3. Per germline, CDR1 LGHNA and CDR2 YSLEER. The receptor's source is a man aged 40-50 years with acute or convalescent COVID-19. Sequencing used peripheral blood. The rearrangement uses TRBV4-3 and TRBJ1-2; D gene ambiguous. The DNA of the CDR3 is TGCGCCAGCAGCCAAGACCCAGAGGCGTATTATGGCTACACCTTC. Translation: CASSQDPEAYYGYTF.